This is a list of T cell receptor beta chains from one sample in a study of cytomegalovirus exposure and HLA in healthy donors. Sequencing was performed with immunoSEQ multiplex PCR; in TCRdb, only in-frame clones are kept and a portion is missing. The sample yields about 190,000 clones, roughly 80% seen once. Sequenced input: PBMCs. Receptor source: a woman aged 18-35 years in good health and CMV-seronegative. Both conserved end residues are part of each CDR3. Each record gives: clone size, D gene, V gene, J gene, CDR3 DNA, CDR3 protein. The D gene is left open where the match is weak. Only part of the rows carry a size: once, few, many, or a class if the clone is expanded.

medium-sized	TRBD1	TRBV6-1	TRBJ2-7	TGTGCCAGCAGTGAATACATAGGACAGGGACCCTACGAGCAGTACTTC	CASSEYIGQGPYEQYF
-	TRBD2	TRBV18	TRBJ2-5	TGTGCCAGCTCACTGAGACTAGCGGAGACCCAGTACTTC	CASSLRLAETQYF
-	-	TRBV5-6	TRBJ1-3	TGTGCCAGCAGCTTAGGACAAACCTCTGGAAACACCATATATTTT	CASSLGQTSGNTIYF
-	-	TRBV9	TRBJ2-3	TGTGCCAGCAGTCCTGCGCGGGGCAACACAGATACGCAGTATTTT	CASSPARGNTDTQYF
-	TRBD2	TRBV30	TRBJ2-5	TGTGCCTGGCGGACTAGCGGGAAAGAGACCCAGTACTTC	CAWRTSGKETQYF
-	-	TRBV10-3	TRBJ2-7	TGTGCCATCAGACCAGACTGGTCCTACGAGCAGTACTTC	CAIRPDWSYEQYF
-	TRBD1	TRBV2	TRBJ2-5	TGTGCCGGGACGGACAGGGGGGAGACCCAGTACTTC	CAGTDRGETQYF
-	-	TRBV5-4	TRBJ2-7	TGTGCCAGCAGCTTAGACAAGGTATTCGAGCAGTACTTC	CASSLDKVFEQYF
-	-	TRBV6-5	TRBJ2-7	TGTGCCAGCAGTACAGGGTGGAACGAGCAGTACTTC	CASSTGWNEQYF
-	TRBD1	TRBV6-5	TRBJ1-2	TGTGCCATCTGGACAGGGAACTATGGCTACACCTTC	CAIWTGNYGYTF
once	TRBD1	TRBV14	TRBJ2-7	TGTGCCAGCAGCGACGACAGGGGAGTCGACTACGAGCAGTACTTC	CASSDDRGVDYEQYF
-	TRBD1	TRBV7-9	TRBJ2-7	TGTGCCAGCAGCCCCCGACAGGGACCCCCCTACGAGCAGTACTTC	CASSPRQGPPYEQYF
few	-	TRBV6-4	TRBJ2-2	TGTGCCAGTTCTAGCGATTGGAACACCGGGGAGCTGTTTTTT	CASSSDWNTGELFF